This passage covers 11 T cell receptor beta chains from one sample sequenced in a study of shared clonotypes between healthy human individuals. TCRdb's table, derived via immunoSEQ multiplex PCR, lists solely in-frame clones and lacks some. The sample shows approximately 940,000 clones, more than 75% of them seen only once. Sequencing used memory CD4+ T cells sorted from blood. Specified subset: CD45RA-negative fraction. The receptors here all came from a man younger than 30 in good health.

This clone occurred once. The rearrangement joins TRBV12-5 to TRBJ2-2; D is undetermined. Trimming left V 0 bases short and J 6 bases short, with 8 bases between. The germline V gene has CDR1 LGHNT and CDR2 FRNRAP. This CDR3 is 14 amino acids long. CDR3 in amino acids: CASGLVAGPGELFF. In nucleotides, the CDR3 is TGTGCTAGTGGTTTGGTAGCCGGGCCCGGGGAGCTGTTTTTT.

The chain has TRBV14 and TRBJ2-2; D gene unclear. CDR3 length: 14 residues. Trimming took off 1 base at V and 4 bases at J, with 7 bases between the two ends. Germline V gene lookup returns CDR1 SGHDN and CDR2 FVKESK. CDR3 amino acids: CASSQGQVTGELFF. The CDR3 region has the DNA TGTGCCAGCAGCCAAGGGCAGGTCACCGGGGAGCTGTTTTTT.

The chain links TRBV10-3 to TRBJ2-7; the D gene is possibly TRBD1 (5 bases). Trimming cost V 2 bases and J 2 bases, with 13 bases left between them. The CDR3 is 15 amino acids. Germline loops: CDR1 ENHRY, CDR2 SYGVKD. The CDR3 bases are TGTGCCATCAGTGAGGGGGCAGCTAAAGCCTACGAGCAGTACTTC. Amino acids: CAISEGAAKAYEQYF.

Concerning this clone itself: Given a much more abundant clone one base away, this may be a read error. V usage is TRBV11-3 and J usage is TRBJ2-3; 7 bases align to TRBD1. V shed 5 bases, J shed 2 bases, and the junction held 4 bases outside the gene matches. The CDR3 sequence is 14 residues long. Germline values: CDR1 SGHNT, CDR2 YENEEA. The CDR3 nucleotides read TGTGCCAGCAGCCCTGGGACAGCCACAGATACGCAGTATTTT. It is translated as CASSPGTATDTQYF.

This clone was seen only a few times. V usage is TRBV5-1 and J usage is TRBJ2-3; D is unresolved. V was cut by 4 bases and J by 2 bases, with 11 bases left in between. The CDR3 extends over 14 amino acids. CDR1 is SGHRS, CDR2 YFSETQ, per germline. In DNA form, the CDR3 reads TGCGCCAGCAGCCGAATTACCCTCACAGATACGCAGTATTTT. As protein: CASSRITLTDTQYF.

This sequence joins TRBV10-2 and TRBJ1-1; 8 bases are shared with TRBD1. The length of the CDR3 is 13 residues. V dropped 6 bases and J dropped 1; count of bases not matched to a gene: 1. Germline lookup yields CDR1 WSHSY and CDR2 SAAADI. The CDR3 here is CASRDRENTEAFF. The DNA of the CDR3 is TGCGCCAGCAGGGACAGGGAGAACACTGAAGCTTTCTTT.

This clone was detected a few times. V gene TRBV10-1 combines with J gene TRBJ2-2, with TRBD1 identical over 8 bases. The germline V gene has CDR1 WNHNN and CDR2 SYGVQD (reference sequence). This CDR3 comprises 14 residues. The V segment lost 6 bases and the J segment 0 bases; nucleotides outside the gene matches: 0. The CDR3 loop reads CASRGQANTGELFF. The DNA for the CDR3 is TGCGCCAGCAGGGGACAGGCGAACACCGGGGAGCTGTTTTTT.

This rearrangement joins TRBV5-6 to TRBJ2-7, with 7 bases identical to TRBD2. With V trimmed by 3 bases and J by 6 bases, 15 bases remained unmatched. This CDR3 is built from 16 residues. The V gene's germline CDR1 is SGHDT and CDR2 YYEEEE. Written as DNA, the CDR3 is TGTGCCAGCAGCTCCGGGACTAAACTAGTGGTAGCCGAGCAGTACTTC. Translated, it gives CASSSGTKLVVAEQYF.

V gene TRBV2 combines with J gene TRBJ2-5, with D possibly being TRBD2 (6 bases). Deletions cut 8 bases from V and 5 bases from J, with 12 bases between. CDR3 length: 12 residues. Germline V gene sequence: CDR1 SNHLY, CDR2 FYNNEI. CDR3: CASRRGIETQYF. CDR3 DNA sequence: TGTGCCAGCCGACGGGGGATCGAGACCCAGTACTTC.

The genes are TRBV18 and TRBJ2-4; 10 bases align to TRBD1. Unmatched junction bases numbered 6, after V lost 6 bases and J lost 1 base. This CDR3 is 16 amino acids long. CDR1 KGHSH and CDR2 LQKENI come from the germline V gene. The CDR3 nucleotides are TGTGCCAGCTCCCTAGACAGGGGGCACGCCAAAAACATTCAGTACTTC. This encodes CASSLDRGHAKNIQYF. Filled out from reference TRBV18 and TRBJ2-4, the complete variable domain reads NAGVMQNPRHLVRRRGQEARLRCSPMKGHSHVYWYRQLPEEGLKFMVYLQKENIIDESGMPKERFSAEFPKEGPSILRIQQVVRGDSAAYFCASSLDRGHAKNIQYFGAGTRLSVL.

The chain uses TRBV12-5 and TRBJ2-1; D uncertain. The CDR3 contains 11 residues. In germline, CDR1 is LGHNT, CDR2 FRNRAP. Trimming cost V 7 bases and J 10 bases, with 11 bases left between them. The CDR3 sequence: CASASGREQFF. CDR3 bases: TGTGCTAGTGCCTCCGGACGGGAGCAGTTCTTC.